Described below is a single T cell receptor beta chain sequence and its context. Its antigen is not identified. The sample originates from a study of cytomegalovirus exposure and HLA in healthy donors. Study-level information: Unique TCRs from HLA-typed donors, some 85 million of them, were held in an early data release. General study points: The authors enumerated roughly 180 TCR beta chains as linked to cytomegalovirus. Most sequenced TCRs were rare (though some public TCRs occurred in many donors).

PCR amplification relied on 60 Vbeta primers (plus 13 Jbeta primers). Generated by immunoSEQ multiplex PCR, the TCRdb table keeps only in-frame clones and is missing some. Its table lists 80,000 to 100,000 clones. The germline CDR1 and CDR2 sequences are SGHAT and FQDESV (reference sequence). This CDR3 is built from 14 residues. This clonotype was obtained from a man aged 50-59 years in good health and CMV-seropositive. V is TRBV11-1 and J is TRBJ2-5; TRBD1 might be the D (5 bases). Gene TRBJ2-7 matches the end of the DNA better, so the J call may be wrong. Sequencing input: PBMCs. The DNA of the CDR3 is TGTGCCAGCAGCTTACTTCAGGGTGATTACGAGCAGTACTTC. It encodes CASSLLQGDYEQYF.